This entry describes one TCR beta chain. The study used 98 million or so PBMCs per unsorted sample for genomic DNA. This sample is drawn from a study of shared clonotypes between healthy human individuals. Per germline, CDR1 SGHNT and CDR2 YYREEE (reference sequence). The V and J ends lost 0 bases and 7 bases respectively, with 14 bases between them. The CDR3 totals 15 residues. Using ten immunoSEQ deep assay plates, investigators sequenced unsorted PBMC DNA. This table comes from immunoSEQ multiplex PCR, and its TCRdb copy is limited to in-frame clones, with some not included. The sample lists around 500,000 clones; 81% were seen once.

The receptor was isolated from a middle-aged woman in good health. Some clones in this sample may be carry-over from other donors' samples. The specimen was PBMCs. The chain joins TRBV5-4 to TRBJ2-1, with TRBD2 as a possible D gene (5 bases). In DNA form, the CDR3 reads TGTGCCAGCAGCTTGGGGGCTAGCAGTACAAATGAGCAGTTCTTC. This codes for CASSLGASSTNEQFF.